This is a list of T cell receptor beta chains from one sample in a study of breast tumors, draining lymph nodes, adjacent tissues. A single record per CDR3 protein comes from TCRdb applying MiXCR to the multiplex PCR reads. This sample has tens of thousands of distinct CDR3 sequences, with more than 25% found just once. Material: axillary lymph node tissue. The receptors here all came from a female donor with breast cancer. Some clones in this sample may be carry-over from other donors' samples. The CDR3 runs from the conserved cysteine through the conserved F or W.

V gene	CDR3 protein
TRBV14	CASSHLAGGVADTQYF
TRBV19	CASSIWTGTGNQPQHF
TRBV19	CVSSATSAIQETQYF
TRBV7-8	CASSLFRTGDQPQHF
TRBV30	CAWSVYRGRAPIVSDTQYF
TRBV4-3	CASSQALGRSYNSPLHF
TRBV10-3	CAISAVGGGGYEQYF
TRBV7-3	CASSPAGLAGAGANVLTF
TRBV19	CASKRTGEDTEAFF
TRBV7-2	CASSYNTGTGNTIHF
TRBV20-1	CSARAGSGRFETQYF
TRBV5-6	CASSRLTSTSSYNEQFF
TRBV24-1	CATSDLQDRRGELFF
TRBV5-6	CASSRHAGEQYF
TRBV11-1	CASSLVNSAGTDTQYF
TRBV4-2	CASSRDTDSPLHF
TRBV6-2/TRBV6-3	CASSYGDREFF
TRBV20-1	CSASRDKSDTQYF
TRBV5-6	CASSSTHKGQSF
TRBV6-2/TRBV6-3	CATSDRAPLQYF
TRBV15	CATSGGQTNEKLFF
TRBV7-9	CASSRGLADWNYEQYF
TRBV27	CAGSLSWVNEQFF
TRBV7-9	CASSSSRGHGQETQHF
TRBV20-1	CSATTSGRVYNEQFF
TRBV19	CASSIPGDRAYGYTF
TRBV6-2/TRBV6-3	CASTPTGRLGQPQHF
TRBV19	CASMTGAYNEQFF
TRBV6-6	CASSYLLGAPTNEKLFF
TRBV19	CAVPGQGDYGYTF
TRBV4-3	CASSHAPGEQFF
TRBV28	CASSSWDRRKRQPQHF
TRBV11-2	CASSLAGGLAKNIQYF
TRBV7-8	CASSLMVADEKLFF
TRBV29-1	CSVETSSGSSYEQYF
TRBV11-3	CASSSSGVGTDTQYF
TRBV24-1	CATSDWTSGTNEQFF